The 26 T cell receptor beta chains listed next were all sequenced from one sample in a study of T cell responses to AZD1222 COVID-19 vaccine. Clones were sequenced by immunoSEQ multiplex PCR, and TCRdb holds only the in-frame ones, with some missing. The sample has 55,000 to 90,000 clones, roughly 84% seen once; the top ten hold roughly 10%. The material sequenced was peripheral blood, taken on day 0 of AZD1222 vaccination. The source of these receptors is an adult in good health.

The chain has TRBV2 and TRBJ1-6; D is ambiguous. V gave up 6 bases and J gave up 15 bases, with 12 bases separating them. The germline gives CDR1 SNHLY, CDR2 FYNNEI. This CDR3 spans 11 amino acids. DNA of the CDR3: TGTGCCAGCAGCCGACCTGATCTCCTCCACTTT. It encodes CASSRPDLLHF. The full variable domain, completed using reference TRBV2 and TRBJ1-6, is EPEVTQTPSHQVTQMGQEVILRCVPISNHLYFYWYRQILGQKVEFLVSFYNNEISEKSEIFDDQFSVERPDGSNFTLKIRSTKLEDSAMYFCASSRPDLLHFGNGTRLTVT.

Here the CDR3 DNA reads TGTGCCATCAGTGAGTCCGCGGCAGGGGACGGCTACACCTTC. This gives the protein CAISESAAGDGYTF. V gene TRBV10-3 combines with J gene TRBJ1-2, with D perhaps TRBD1 (6 bases). Germline CDR1 ENHRY, CDR2 SYGVKD. The CDR3 has 14 amino acids. Trimming removed 0 bases from V and 8 bases from J, with 13 bases in between.

This clone was seen a few times. V and J are TRBV19 and TRBJ2-1; either TRBD1 or TRBD2 may supply D (5 bases each). Germline V gene lookup returns CDR1 LNHDA and CDR2 SQIVND (reference sequence). Trimming removed 7 bases at V and 3 bases at J, with 16 bases between. The CDR3 has 15 amino acids. DNA for the CDR3: TGTGCCAGTACCAGATGGGACGGGAACTACAATGAGCAGTTCTTC. Amino acid sequence: CASTRWDGNYNEQFF.

The chain couples TRBV29-1 to TRBJ2-3; D possibly corresponds to TRBD2 (5 bases). The CDR3 contains 15 residues. V dropped 3 bases and J dropped 0 bases, with 13 bases sitting between them. Germline assignment: CDR1 SQVTM and CDR2 ANQGSEA. The CDR3 is CSVDERRTSTDTQYF. CDR3 DNA: TGCAGCGTTGATGAGCGGAGGACTAGCACAGATACGCAGTATTTT.

The V and J genes are TRBV24-1 and TRBJ2-3, with a possible D match to TRBD1 (5 bases). This CDR3 contains 12 residues. V lost 4 bases and J 6 bases, leaving 7 bases between the germline ends. Germline V CDR1 and CDR2: KGHDR, SFDVKD. CDR3 amino acids: CATSEGADTQYF. The CDR3 nucleotides are TGTGCCACCAGTGAAGGGGCGGATACGCAGTATTTT.

The chain is built from TRBV28 and TRBJ2-7, with 8 bases that match TRBD1. V was clipped by 6 bases and J by 5 bases; unmatched bases: 9. Germline V gives CDR1 MDHEN, CDR2 SYDVKM. This CDR3 contains 14 residues. The CDR3 region is CASSRGQGNNEQYF. CDR3 sequence (DNA): TGTGCCAGCAGCCGCGGACAGGGAAACAACGAGCAGTACTTC.

This chain joins TRBV9 and TRBJ1-2; the match to TRBD1 covers 10 bases. CDR1 and CDR2 (germline): SGDLS, YYNGEE. The CDR3 is made up of 15 amino acids. J lost 3 bases, V lost 6 bases, and 8 bases had no gene match. This CDR3 reads CASNPTGGADYGYTF. CDR3 bases: TGTGCCAGCAACCCGACAGGGGGCGCGGACTATGGCTACACCTTC.

The chain links TRBV14 to TRBJ2-1, with 10 positions matching TRBD2. The CDR3 consists of 17 residues. Germline V gives CDR1 SGHDN, CDR2 FVKESK. V lost 1 base and J lost 8; bases outside the gene matches: 11. Here the CDR3 reads CASSQVRSGGASDEQFF. As DNA, the CDR3 is TGTGCCAGCAGCCAAGTTCGCAGCGGGGGGGCCTCGGATGAGCAGTTCTTC.

With respect to this clone: Compared with germline, one end of the junction differs, possibly owing to a read error. This chain connects TRBV7-7 to TRBJ2-1; 7 positions agree with TRBD2. The CDR3 has 15 residues. Germline V lookup: CDR1 SSHAT, CDR2 FNYEAQ (reference sequence). The CDR3 region is CASSLNDYGGTEQFF. The DNA of the CDR3 is TGTGCTAGCAGCTTGAATGATTACGGGGGGACTGAGCAGTTCTTC.

The rearrangement uses TRBV4-1 and TRBJ1-2; D uncertain. V lost 5 bases and J lost 4, with 17 bases in between. Germline V CDR1 and CDR2: MGHRA, YSYEKL. This CDR3 spans 15 amino acids. The CDR3 sequence is CASSGLWQASYGYTF. In nucleotides, the CDR3 is TGCGCCAGCAGCGGTTTGTGGCAGGCCTCCTATGGCTACACCTTC.

This chain uses TRBV5-1 with TRBJ1-4; 7 bases are a match to TRBD1. The CDR3 has 14 residues. Germline V gives CDR1 SGHRS, CDR2 YFSETQ. V lost 1 base to trimming and J lost 3 bases; unmatched junction nucleotides: 0. The CDR3 is CASSLTGANEKLFF. The CDR3, as DNA: TGCGCCAGCAGCTTGACAGGGGCTAATGAAAAACTGTTTTTT. Together with reference TRBV5-1 and TRBJ1-4, the CDR3 gives the full variable domain: KAGVTQTPRYLIKTRGQQVTLSCSPISGHRSVSWYQQTPGQGLQFLFEYFSETQRNKGNFPGRFSGRQFSNSRSEMNVSTLELGDSALYLCASSLTGANEKLFFGSGTQLSVL.

The V call is TRBV5-4, the J call TRBJ2-7, with 8 bases matching TRBD2. The trim removed 2 bases at V and 4 bases at J, leaving 8 bases unmatched. Germline-derived CDR1 and CDR2 are SGHNT and YYREEE (reference sequence). This CDR3 is built from 15 residues. The CDR3 DNA sequence: TGTGCCAGCAGCTTTCTGGCGGGGGGTTTATACGAGCAGTACTTC. Translation gives CASSFLAGGLYEQYF.

The V and J genes are TRBV6-5 and TRBJ1-6; no clear D gene. The CDR3 sequence is 15 residues long. Between the trimmed V and J ends, which lost 0 bases and 9 bases, there was a span of 12 bases. From germline, CDR1 is MNHEY and CDR2 SVGAGI. CDR3 nucleotide sequence: TGTGCCAGCAGTTACTCAGCAGGTTGGCGTTCACCCCTCCACTTT. Protein: CASSYSAGWRSPLHF.

The V call is TRBV6-5, the J call TRBJ2-1; possibly TRBD2 for D (5 bases). V lost 6 bases and J lost 9, with 12 bases in between. This CDR3 is built from 12 residues. Per the germline V gene, CDR1 is MNHEY and CDR2 is SVGAGI. The CDR3 loop reads CASSLLALEQFF. The CDR3 DNA follows: TGTGCCAGCAGCCTCCTAGCCCTTGAGCAGTTCTTC.

The rearrangement joins TRBV19 to TRBJ1-2, with 7 nucleotides matching TRBD1. Germline lookup yields CDR1 LNHDA and CDR2 SQIVND (reference sequence). J was trimmed by 6 bases and V by 9 bases; bases with no gene match: 7. The CDR3 length is 12 residues. The CDR3 DNA reads as TGTGCCAGCAGACAGGGATGGAATGGCTACACCTTC. Its translation is CASRQGWNGYTF.

The chain has TRBV5-1 and TRBJ2-1; D may match TRBD1 or TRBD2 (5 bases each). This CDR3 has 16 residues. Germline assignment: CDR1 SGHRS and CDR2 YFSETQ. V was pared by 4 bases and J by 3 bases, with 17 bases between. Written as DNA, the CDR3 is TGCGCCAGCAGCCTGGGGGACGTTGGCGGCTACAATGAGCAGTTCTTC. Translated: CASSLGDVGGYNEQFF.

The chain couples TRBV10-3 to TRBJ2-1; 16 nucleotides match TRBD2. Looked up from germline, CDR1 is ENHRY and CDR2 is SYGVKD. The CDR3 is made up of 19 amino acids. V trimming: 6 bases; J trimming: 6 bases; junction bases outside the gene matches: 14. Here the CDR3 DNA reads TGTGCCATCAGGGTGGGACTAGCGGGGGGGCCCATCCCCAGCAATGAGCAGTTCTTC. Its protein is CAIRVGLAGGPIPSNEQFF.

The chain carries TRBV28 and TRBJ2-2; D gene uncertain. The CDR3 loop spans 13 amino acids. V was shortened by 3 bases and J by 4 bases, with 6 bases between the two germline ends. The V gene's germline CDR1 is MDHEN and CDR2 SYDVKM. CDR3 residues: CASSFRVTGELFF. CDR3 nucleotides: TGTGCCAGCAGTTTCAGAGTCACCGGGGAGCTGTTTTTT.

This clone is a singleton in its sample. The CDR3 bases are TGTGCCAGCTTCAGGGTCACTGGAAACACCATATATTTT. Translation gives CASFRVTGNTIYF. V and J are TRBV18 and TRBJ1-3; D perhaps matches TRBD1 (5 bases). V was pared by 7 bases and J by 2 bases, with 9 bases between. Germline V lookup: CDR1 KGHSH, CDR2 LQKENI. This CDR3 comprises 13 residues.

This rearrangement joins TRBV6-5 to TRBJ1-5; tentative D call: TRBD1 (5 bases). CDR3 length: 14 amino acids. The ends were cut back, 6 bases at V and 2 bases at J, with 11 bases in the middle. Germline loops: CDR1 MNHEY, CDR2 SVGAGI. The CDR3 protein is CASSSRGGNQPQHF. CDR3 DNA: TGTGCCAGCAGCTCAAGGGGAGGCAATCAGCCCCAGCATTTT.

This sequence joins TRBV7-9 and TRBJ2-2, with D perhaps given as TRBD1 or TRBD2 (6 bases each). CDR3 length: 16 residues. The ends were cut back, 0 bases at V and 3 bases at J, with 11 bases in the middle. Germline values: CDR1 SEHNR, CDR2 FQNEAQ (reference sequence). The CDR3 sequence is CASSLAYGGDTGELFF. Written as DNA, the CDR3 is TGTGCCAGCAGCTTAGCATACGGGGGCGACACCGGGGAGCTGTTTTTT.

CDR3 in amino acids: CATKAGSNSNQPQHF. Written as DNA, the CDR3 is TGTGCCACGAAGGCAGGCTCTAATAGCAATCAGCCCCAGCATTTT. The rearrangement joins TRBV28 to TRBJ1-5, with no clear D. Looked up from germline, CDR1 is MDHEN and CDR2 is SYDVKM. V was cut by 10 bases and J by 0 bases, with 16 bases left in between. The CDR3 is 15 residues long.

This clone was picked up one time. The chain is built from TRBV18 and TRBJ2-7, with TRBD1 matching over 11 bases. The CDR3 runs 15 residues. Germline assignment: CDR1 KGHSH and CDR2 LQKENI. Trimming took 3 bases from V and 3 from J; bases not matched to a gene: 4. The CDR3 loop reads CASSPTGTGGYEQYF. For the CDR3, the DNA is TGTGCCAGCTCACCCACCGGGACAGGGGGCTACGAGCAGTACTTC.

The chain is built from TRBV11-3 and TRBJ2-1, with 8 bases lining up with TRBD1. V was clipped by 3 bases and J by 5 bases; unmatched bases: 9. This CDR3 is built from 16 residues. Germline assignment: CDR1 SGHNT and CDR2 YENEEA. The CDR3 loop reads CASSFGQGNSNNEQFF. Here the CDR3 DNA reads TGTGCCAGCAGCTTTGGACAGGGAAATAGTAACAATGAGCAGTTCTTC.

The rearrangement links TRBV24-1 to TRBJ1-5, with TRBD1 as a possible D gene (5 bases). The germline V and J ends were trimmed by 3 bases and 7 bases, with 12 bases remaining between them. This CDR3 is 14 amino acids long. From germline, CDR1 is KGHDR and CDR2 SFDVKD. The CDR3, as DNA: TGTGCCACCAGTGATCAGGACCAGGGACAGCCCCAGCATTTT. Protein sequence: CATSDQDQGQPQHF.

The V and J genes are TRBV9 and TRBJ2-1; 10 bases map to TRBD2. After removal of 3 bases from V and 4 bases from J, the junction contained 10 bases not matched to a gene. The CDR3 extends over 17 amino acids. From germline, CDR1 is SGDLS and CDR2 YYNGEE. The CDR3 is CASSDGTGTSAYNEQFF. In DNA form, the CDR3 reads TGTGCCAGCAGCGATGGAACCGGGACTAGCGCTTACAATGAGCAGTTCTTC.